The subject of this entry is one T cell receptor (beta chain). Germline assignment: CDR1 MNHEY and CDR2 SMNVEV (reference sequence). V dropped 3 bases and J dropped 0 bases, with 12 bases sitting between them. The CDR3 is 15 residues long. Both ends of each TCR cDNA library bore sample-specific barcodes. TCRdb passed the 5' RACE reads through MiXCR, listing each CDR3 protein once. Of hundreds of thousands of distinct CDR3 sequences listed, over 25% are singletons. The data are from a study of identical twins' blood T cells. The TCR originated in a woman aged 18-49 years in good health. The gene calls are TRBV27 and TRBJ2-7, with D possibly matching TRBD2 (5 bases). The sample comprised PBMCs. CDR3 DNA: TGTGCCAGCAGTTTGGTGGGAGCGGACTCCTACGAGCAGTACTTC. Translation gives CASSLVGADSYEQYF.